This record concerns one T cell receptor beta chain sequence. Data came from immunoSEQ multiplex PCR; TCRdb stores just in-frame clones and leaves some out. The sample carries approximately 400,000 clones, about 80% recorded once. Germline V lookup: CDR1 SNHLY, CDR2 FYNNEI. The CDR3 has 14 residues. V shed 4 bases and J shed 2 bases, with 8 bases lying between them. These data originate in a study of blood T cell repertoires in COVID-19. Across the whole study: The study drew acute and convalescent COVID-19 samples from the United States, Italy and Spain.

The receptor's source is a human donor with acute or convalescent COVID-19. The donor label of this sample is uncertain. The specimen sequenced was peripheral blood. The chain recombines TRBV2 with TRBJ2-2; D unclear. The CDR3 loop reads CASSVDSNTGELFF. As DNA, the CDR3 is TGTGCCAGCAGTGTTGACTCTAACACCGGGGAGCTGTTTTTT.